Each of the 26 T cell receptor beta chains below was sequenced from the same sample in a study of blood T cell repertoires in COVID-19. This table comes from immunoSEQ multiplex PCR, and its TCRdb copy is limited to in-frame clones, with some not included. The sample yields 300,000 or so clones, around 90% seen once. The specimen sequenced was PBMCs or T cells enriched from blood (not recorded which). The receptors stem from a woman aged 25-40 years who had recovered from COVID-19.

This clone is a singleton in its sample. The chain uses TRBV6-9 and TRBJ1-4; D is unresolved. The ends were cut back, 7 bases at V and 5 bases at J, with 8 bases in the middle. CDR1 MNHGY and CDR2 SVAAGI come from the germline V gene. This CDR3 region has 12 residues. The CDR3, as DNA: TGTGCCAGCATCCCTATAAATGAAAAACTGTTTTTT. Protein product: CASIPINEKLFF.

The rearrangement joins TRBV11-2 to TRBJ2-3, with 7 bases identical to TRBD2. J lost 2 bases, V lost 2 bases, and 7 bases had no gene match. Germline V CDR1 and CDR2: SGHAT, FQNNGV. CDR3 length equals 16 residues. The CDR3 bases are TGTGCCAGCAGCTTATACCTAAGCGGGACCACAGATACGCAGTATTTT. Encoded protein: CASSLYLSGTTDTQYF.

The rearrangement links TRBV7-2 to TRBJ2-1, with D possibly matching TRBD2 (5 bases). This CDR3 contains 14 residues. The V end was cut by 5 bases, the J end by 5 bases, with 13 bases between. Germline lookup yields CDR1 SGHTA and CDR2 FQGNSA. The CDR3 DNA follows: TGTGCCAGCAGCCCGGTAACTAGTCACAATGAGCAGTTCTTC. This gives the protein CASSPVTSHNEQFF. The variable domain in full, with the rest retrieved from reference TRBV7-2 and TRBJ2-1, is GAGVSQSPSNKVTEKGKDVELRCDPISGHTALYWYRQSLGQGLEFLIYFQGNSAPDKSGLPSDRFSAERTGGSVSTLTIQRTQQEDSAVYLCASSPVTSHNEQFFGPGTRLTVL.

Here the CDR3 reads CASSTAGGLAYNEQFF. The CDR3 DNA reads TGTGCCAGCAGTACCGCAGGGGGCTTGGCCTACAATGAGCAGTTCTTC. The V gene is TRBV28, the J gene TRBJ2-1; 8 bases fit TRBD1. The CDR3 is made up of 16 amino acids. Germline V gene sequence: CDR1 MDHEN, CDR2 SYDVKM. V lost 5 bases and J lost 2; bases outside the gene matches: 8.

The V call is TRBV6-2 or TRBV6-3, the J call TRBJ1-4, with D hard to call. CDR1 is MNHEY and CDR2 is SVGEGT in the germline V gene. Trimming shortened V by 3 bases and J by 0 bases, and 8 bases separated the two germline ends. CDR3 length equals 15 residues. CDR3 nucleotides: TGTGCCAGCAGTTATGGAGGTTCAACTAATGAAAAACTGTTTTTT. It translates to CASSYGGSTNEKLFF.

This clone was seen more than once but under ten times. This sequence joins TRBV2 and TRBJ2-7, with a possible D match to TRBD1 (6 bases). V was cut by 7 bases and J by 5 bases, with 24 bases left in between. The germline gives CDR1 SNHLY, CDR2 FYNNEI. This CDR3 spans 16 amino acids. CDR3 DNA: TGTGCCAGCACCGGCTACACAGGGCGATTCCTCGACGAGCAGTACTTC. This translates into CASTGYTGRFLDEQYF.

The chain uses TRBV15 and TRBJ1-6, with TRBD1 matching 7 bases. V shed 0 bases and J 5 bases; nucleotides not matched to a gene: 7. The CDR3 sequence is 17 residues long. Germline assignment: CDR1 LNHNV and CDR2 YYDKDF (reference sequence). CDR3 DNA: TGTGCCACCAGCAGAGATCTTGCAGGGGGTAATAATTCACCCCTCCACTTT. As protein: CATSRDLAGGNNSPLHF. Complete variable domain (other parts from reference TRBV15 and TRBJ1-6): DAMVIQNPRYQVTQFGKPVTLSCSQTLNHNVMYWYQQKSSQAPKLLFHYYDKDFNNEADTPDNFQSRRPNTSFCFLDIRSPGLGDTAMYLCATSRDLAGGNNSPLHFGNGTRLTVT.

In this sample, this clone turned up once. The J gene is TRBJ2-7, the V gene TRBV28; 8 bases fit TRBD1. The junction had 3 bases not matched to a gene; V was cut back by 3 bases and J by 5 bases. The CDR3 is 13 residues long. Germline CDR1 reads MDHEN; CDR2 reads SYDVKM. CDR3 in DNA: TGTGCCAGCAGTTTGACAGGGGCCCACGAGCAGTACTTC. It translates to CASSLTGAHEQYF.

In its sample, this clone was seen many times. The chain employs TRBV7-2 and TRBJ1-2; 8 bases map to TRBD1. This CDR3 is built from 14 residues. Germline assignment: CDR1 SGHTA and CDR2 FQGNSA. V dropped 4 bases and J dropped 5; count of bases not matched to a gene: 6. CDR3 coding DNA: TGTGCCAGCAGCTCACCGACAGGGGTTTATGGCTACACCTTC. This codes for CASSSPTGVYGYTF.

As DNA, the CDR3 is TGTGCCAGCAGACCAGGGGGCGCGGGACAGCCCCAGCATTTT. Translation gives CASRPGGAGQPQHF. The rearrangement joins TRBV28 to TRBJ1-5, with 8 bases aligning to TRBD1. CDR1 and CDR2 from the germline V gene are MDHEN and SYDVKM. The CDR3 contains 14 residues. With 6 bases clipped from V and 7 bases from J, the junction kept 8 bases outside the gene matches.

The CDR3 here is CASSRWGADTGELFF. The DNA for the CDR3 is TGTGCCAGCAGTCGCTGGGGCGCGGACACCGGGGAGCTGTTTTTT. V is TRBV6-2 or TRBV6-3 and J is TRBJ2-2, with D possibly matching TRBD1 (5 bases). Deletions cut 5 bases from V and 3 bases from J, with 13 bases between. Germline CDR1 reads MNHEY; CDR2 reads SVGEGT. The CDR3 is made up of 15 amino acids.

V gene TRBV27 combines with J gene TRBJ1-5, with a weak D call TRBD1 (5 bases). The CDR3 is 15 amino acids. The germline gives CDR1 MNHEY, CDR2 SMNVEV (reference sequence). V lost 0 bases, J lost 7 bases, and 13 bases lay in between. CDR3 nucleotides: TGTGCCAGCAGTTTATCCCAGGGACTTTACCAGCCCCAGCATTTT. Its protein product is CASSLSQGLYQPQHF.

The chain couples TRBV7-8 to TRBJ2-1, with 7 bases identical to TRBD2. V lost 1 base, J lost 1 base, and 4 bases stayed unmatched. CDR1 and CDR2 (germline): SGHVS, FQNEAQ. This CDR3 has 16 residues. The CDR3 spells CASSLVGGLSYNEQFF. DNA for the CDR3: TGTGCCAGCAGCTTAGTGGGAGGGTTATCCTACAATGAGCAGTTCTTC.

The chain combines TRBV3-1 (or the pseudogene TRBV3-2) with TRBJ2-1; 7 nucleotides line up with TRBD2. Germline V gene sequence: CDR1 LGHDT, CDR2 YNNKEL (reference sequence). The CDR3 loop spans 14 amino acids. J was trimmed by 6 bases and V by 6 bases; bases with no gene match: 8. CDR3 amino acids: CASRRSGALNEQFF. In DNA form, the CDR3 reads TGTGCCAGCAGGCGAAGCGGGGCCCTCAATGAGCAGTTCTTC.

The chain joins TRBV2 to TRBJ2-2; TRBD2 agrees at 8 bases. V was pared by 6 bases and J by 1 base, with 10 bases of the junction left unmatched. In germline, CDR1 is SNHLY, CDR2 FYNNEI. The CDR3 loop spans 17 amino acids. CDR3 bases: TGTGCCAGCAGCCCGAATGGACTAGCCGTGAACACCGGGGAGCTGTTTTTT. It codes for CASSPNGLAVNTGELFF.

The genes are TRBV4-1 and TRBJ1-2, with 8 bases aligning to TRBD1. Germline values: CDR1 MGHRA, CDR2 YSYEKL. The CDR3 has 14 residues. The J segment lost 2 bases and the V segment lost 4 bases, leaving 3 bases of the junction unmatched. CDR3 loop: CASSPTGANYGYTF. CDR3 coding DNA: TGCGCCAGCAGCCCGACAGGGGCCAACTATGGCTACACCTTC.

DNA of the CDR3: TGTGCCAGCAGCTCCAGGGGTGAGGGTTCGGCCACTGAAGCTTTCTTT. Translated, it gives CASSSRGEGSATEAFF. The J gene is TRBJ1-1, the V gene TRBV9; tentative D call: TRBD1 (6 bases). The CDR3 sequence is 16 residues long. Deletions cut 4 bases from V and 4 bases from J, with 20 bases between. Germline V gene sequence: CDR1 SGDLS, CDR2 YYNGEE.

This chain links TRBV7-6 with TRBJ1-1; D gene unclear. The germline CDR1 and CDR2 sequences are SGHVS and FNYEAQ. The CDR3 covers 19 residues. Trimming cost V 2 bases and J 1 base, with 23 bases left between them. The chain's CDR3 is CASSLSTGGPGVSNTEAFF. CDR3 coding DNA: TGTGCCAGCAGCTTAAGTACGGGAGGTCCCGGAGTCTCGAACACTGAAGCTTTCTTT.

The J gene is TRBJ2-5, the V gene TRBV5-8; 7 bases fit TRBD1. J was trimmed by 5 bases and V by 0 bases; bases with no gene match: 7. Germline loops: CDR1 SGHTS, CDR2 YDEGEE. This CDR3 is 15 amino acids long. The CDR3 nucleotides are TGTGCCAGCAGCTTGGCCGGGGACAGCAGGGAGACCCAGTACTTC. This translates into CASSLAGDSRETQYF.

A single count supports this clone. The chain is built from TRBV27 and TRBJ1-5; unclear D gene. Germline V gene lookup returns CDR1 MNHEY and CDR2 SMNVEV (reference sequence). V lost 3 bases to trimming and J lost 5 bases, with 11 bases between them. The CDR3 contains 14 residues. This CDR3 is CASSFTGFDQPQHF. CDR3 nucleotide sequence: TGTGCCAGCAGTTTTACGGGGTTCGATCAGCCCCAGCATTTT.

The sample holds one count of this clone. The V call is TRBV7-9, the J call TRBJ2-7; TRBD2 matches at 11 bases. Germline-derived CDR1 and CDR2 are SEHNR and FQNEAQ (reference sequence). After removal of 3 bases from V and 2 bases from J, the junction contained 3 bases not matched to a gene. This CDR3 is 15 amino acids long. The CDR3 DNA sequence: TGTGCCAGCAGCTTGACTAGCGGGGCTACCTACGAGCAGTACTTC. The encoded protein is CASSLTSGATYEQYF. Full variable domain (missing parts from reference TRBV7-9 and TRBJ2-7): DTGVSQNPRHKITKRGQNVTFRCDPISEHNRLYWYRQTLGQGPEFLTYFQNEAQLEKSRLLSDRFSAERPKGSFSTLEIQRTEQGDSAMYLCASSLTSGATYEQYFGPGTRLTVT.

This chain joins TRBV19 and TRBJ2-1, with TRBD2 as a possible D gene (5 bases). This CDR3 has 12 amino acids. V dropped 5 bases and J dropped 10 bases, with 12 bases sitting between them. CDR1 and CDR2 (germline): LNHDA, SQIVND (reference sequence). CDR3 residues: CASSSRTGEQFF. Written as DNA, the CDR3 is TGTGCCAGTAGTTCCCGGACGGGGGAGCAGTTCTTC.

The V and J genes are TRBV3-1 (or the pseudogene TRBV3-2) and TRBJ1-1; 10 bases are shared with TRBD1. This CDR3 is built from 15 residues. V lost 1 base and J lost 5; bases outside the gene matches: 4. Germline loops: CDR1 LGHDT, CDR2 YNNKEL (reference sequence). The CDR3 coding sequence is TGTGCCAGCAGCCAAGGGACAGGGGGATGGACTGAAGCTTTCTTT. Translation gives CASSQGTGGWTEAFF.

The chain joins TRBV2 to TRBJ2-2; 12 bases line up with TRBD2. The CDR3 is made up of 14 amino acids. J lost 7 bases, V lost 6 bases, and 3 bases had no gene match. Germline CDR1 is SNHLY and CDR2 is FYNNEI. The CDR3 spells CASSPGLAGGELFF. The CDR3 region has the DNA TGTGCCAGCAGCCCGGGACTAGCGGGCGGGGAGCTGTTTTTT.

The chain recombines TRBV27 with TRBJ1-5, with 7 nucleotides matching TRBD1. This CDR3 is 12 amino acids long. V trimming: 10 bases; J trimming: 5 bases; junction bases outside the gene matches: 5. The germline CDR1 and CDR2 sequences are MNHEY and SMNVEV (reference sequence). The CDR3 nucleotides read TGTGCCACTTCCGACAGGGATCAGCCCCAGCATTTT. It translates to CATSDRDQPQHF.

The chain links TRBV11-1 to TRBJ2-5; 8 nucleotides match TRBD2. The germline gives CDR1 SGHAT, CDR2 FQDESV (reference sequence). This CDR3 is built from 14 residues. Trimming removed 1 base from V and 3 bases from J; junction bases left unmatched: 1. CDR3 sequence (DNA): TGTGCCAGCAGCTTAGATAGCGGGGAAGAGACCCAGTACTTC. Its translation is CASSLDSGEETQYF.